Presented here are 22 T cell receptor beta chains from one specimen sequenced in a study of Graves' ophthalmopathy and Graves' hyperthyroidism. Amplified TCR beta CDR3 regions were obtained using RNA transcripts as template. Second-round multiplex PCR came after first-round RT-PCR with HTBI primers. Using its own MiXCR run on the multiplex PCR reads, TCRdb lists one record per CDR3 protein. Of hundreds of thousands of distinct CDR3 sequences listed, 22% were seen once; the top ten hold around 7%. Source material: peripheral blood. The receptors shown here come from a woman aged 18-35 years with stable Graves' hyperthyroidism. Some clones in this sample may be carry-over from other donors' samples.

This clonotype occurred many times. The rearrangement uses TRBV2 and TRBJ1-5; D uncertain. This CDR3 region has 15 residues. V was pared by 4 bases and J by 2 bases, with 12 bases between. Germline V gene lookup returns CDR1 SNHLY and CDR2 FYNNEI. The DNA of the CDR3 is TGTGCCAGCAGTGCTTTGGGTGCGGGCAATCAGCCCCAGCATTTT. This encodes CASSALGAGNQPQHF.

There are many counts of this clonotype. The chain couples TRBV5-6 to TRBJ1-2; perhaps TRBD1 as D (5 bases). Germline-derived CDR1 and CDR2 are SGHDT and YYEEEE. Trimming removed 7 bases at V and 5 bases at J, with 15 bases between. This CDR3 is 13 amino acids long. CDR3 in amino acids: CASLRPGVYGYTF. CDR3 sequence (DNA): TGTGCCAGCCTCCGCCCGGGGGTGTATGGCTACACCTTC.

The table lists this clonotype with a count of one. This rearrangement joins TRBV20-1 to TRBJ2-7, with 9 positions matching TRBD1. V lost 0 bases and J lost 4; bases outside the gene matches: 1. The CDR3 extends over 13 amino acids. Germline V gene sequence: CDR1 DFQATT, CDR2 SNEGSKA (reference sequence). The CDR3 sequence: CSARDGQGYEQYF. CDR3 bases: TGCAGTGCTAGAGATGGACAGGGGTACGAGCAGTACTTC.

The chain combines TRBV12-3 or TRBV12-4 with TRBJ1-3; TRBD1 might be the D (5 bases). This CDR3 is 15 amino acids long. The germline V and J ends were trimmed by 1 base and 6 bases, with 13 bases remaining between them. The CDR3 DNA reads TGTGCCAGCAGTTTAGGCCTGGGACGTGAAAACACCATATATTTT. Its translation: CASSLGLGRENTIYF.

This clonotype was observed at least ten times. V is TRBV11-2 and J is TRBJ1-6; D is unresolved. The V end was cut by 4 bases, the J end by 3 bases, with 13 bases between. The CDR3 has 16 residues. Germline assignment: CDR1 SGHAT and CDR2 FQNNGV. In nucleotides, the CDR3 is TGTGCCAGCAGCTCATCAGGACTTTTCTATAATTCACCCCTCCACTTT. Protein sequence: CASSSSGLFYNSPLHF.

With respect to this clonotype: Because the CDR3 is missing its conserved closing phenylalanine or tryptophan, this is likely a read error. The chain couples TRBV6-1 to TRBJ2-7; D is unclear. From germline, CDR1 is MNHNS and CDR2 SASEGT. The V gene lost 4 bases and the J gene lost 0 bases, with 4 bases spanning the gap. The length of the CDR3 is 12 residues. The CDR3, as DNA: TGTGCCAGCAGTGGCGGCTCCTACGAGCAGTACTAC. It is translated as CASSGGSYEQYY.

At least ten counts were recorded for this clonotype. This chain links TRBV29-1 with TRBJ2-7; D ambiguous. The V gene lost 7 bases and the J gene lost 6 bases, with 19 bases spanning the gap. The germline V gene has CDR1 SQVTM and CDR2 ANQGSEA. This CDR3 spans 13 amino acids. CDR3 DNA: TGCAGCGCAACTCCGGCCGTTCGAGGCGAGCAGTACTTC. This encodes CSATPAVRGEQYF.

This clonotype showed up many times. The conserved closing phenylalanine or tryptophan is absent in this CDR3, likely reflecting a read error. The chain employs TRBV24-1 and TRBJ2-7, with 9 bases aligning to TRBD1. The CDR3 totals 12 residues. With V trimmed by 9 bases and J by 2 bases, 1 base remained unmatched. Germline V CDR1 and CDR2: KGHDR, SFDVKD. This CDR3 is CATGTGPYEQYL. The CDR3 DNA follows: TGTGCCACCGGGACAGGGCCCTACGAGCAGTACCTC.

This clonotype was detected many times. This chain links TRBV20-1 with TRBJ1-6, with D uncertain. Germline CDR1 reads DFQATT; CDR2 reads SNEGSKA (reference sequence). The CDR3 consists of 12 residues. Deletions cut 5 bases from V and 7 bases from J, with 9 bases between. The CDR3 region is CSALLWNSPLHF. The CDR3 coding sequence is TGCAGTGCTCTTCTCTGGAATTCACCCCTCCACTTT.

This clonotype has at least ten counts. A much larger clone sits a single nucleotide away, making a read error possible. The V gene is TRBV12-3 or TRBV12-4, the J gene TRBJ1-2; D might be TRBD1 (5 bases). The CDR3 has 14 amino acids. Trimming removed 6 bases at V and 4 bases at J, with 15 bases between. The CDR3 nucleotides read TGTGCCAGCAGGAAACGGGACGGCAGCTATGGCTACACCTTC. This translates into CASRKRDGSYGYTF.

The V and J genes are TRBV7-9 and TRBJ1-1, with D perhaps matching TRBD1 (5 bases). The CDR3 extends over 15 amino acids. The V gene lost 1 base and the J gene lost 2 bases, with 11 bases spanning the gap. Germline V CDR1 and CDR2: SEHNR, FQNEAQ (reference sequence). The CDR3 protein is CASSLGPTVNTEAFF. CDR3 nucleotides: TGTGCCAGCAGCTTAGGTCCGACAGTCAACACTGAAGCTTTCTTT.

This clonotype was observed at least ten times. V gene TRBV5-1 combines with J gene TRBJ1-1; no clear D gene. The CDR3 runs 14 residues. Germline lookup yields CDR1 SGHRS and CDR2 YFSETQ. V shed 1 base and J shed 1 base, with 8 bases lying between them. The CDR3 DNA reads as TGCGCCAGCAGCTTGCGAAACCAGAACACTGAAGCTTTCTTT. Translated: CASSLRNQNTEAFF.

This clonotype was seen many times. The rearrangement links TRBV19 to TRBJ2-7, with D perhaps matching TRBD2 (6 bases). The germline V gene encodes CDR1 LNHDA and CDR2 SQIVND (reference sequence). V gave up 4 bases and J gave up 6 bases, with 16 bases separating them. This CDR3 spans 14 amino acids. This chain's CDR3 is CASSTRDSRSEQYF. The CDR3 DNA follows: TGTGCCAGTAGTACCCGGGACTCCCGATCCGAGCAGTACTTC.

This clonotype was found many times. The chain combines TRBV12-3 or TRBV12-4 with TRBJ2-5, with 8 bases fitting TRBD2. The ends lost 2 bases at V and 5 bases at J; junction bases unmatched: 4. This CDR3 is built from 14 residues. The CDR3, as DNA: TGTGCCAGCAGTTTACGGGGGGGCCGGGAGACCCAGTACTTC. Translating gives CASSLRGGRETQYF.

This clonotype was counted many times. The chain is built from TRBV6-1 and TRBJ2-6; D is possibly TRBD1 (6 bases). The CDR3 runs to 14 residues. V shed 6 bases and J shed 2 bases, with 8 bases lying between them. From germline, CDR1 is MNHNS and CDR2 SASEGT. The DNA of the CDR3 is TGTGCCAGCAGACGGACAGCTGGGGCCAACGTCCTGACTTTC. This encodes CASRRTAGANVLTF.

The chain recombines TRBV28 with TRBJ1-5; possibly TRBD1 for D (6 bases). Germline V gives CDR1 MDHEN, CDR2 SYDVKM. V was clipped by 6 bases and J by 6 bases, with 18 bases between them. The CDR3 loop spans 15 amino acids. Written as DNA, the CDR3 is TGTGCCAGCAGCCTAATACCCAGGGACACTCAGCCCCAGCATTTT. It translates to CASSLIPRDTQPQHF. Combining the CDR3 with reference TRBV28 and TRBJ1-5 gives the whole variable domain DVKVTQSSRYLVKRTGEKVFLECVQDMDHENMFWYRQDPGLGLRLIYFSYDVKMKEKGDIPEGYSVSREKKERFSLILESASTNQTSMYLCASSLIPRDTQPQHFGDGTRLSIL.

This clonotype was recorded at least ten times. CDR3 DNA sequence: TGTGCCAGTAGTATAAGTGACATTGCGAACACTGAAGCTTTCTTT. This encodes CASSISDIANTEAFF. This chain connects TRBV19 to TRBJ1-1; no reliable D call. V dropped 2 bases and J dropped 1 base, with 11 bases sitting between them. The CDR3 runs 15 residues. Germline CDR1 is LNHDA and CDR2 is SQIVND (reference sequence).

This clonotype was seen a few times. A read error may explain this, as a much larger clone is one base away. CDR3 coding DNA: TGTGCCAGCAGGGGACTAGCGGGAGCCGGGGAGCTGTTTTTT. This sequence encodes CASRGLAGAGELFF. V gene TRBV11-3 combines with J gene TRBJ2-2, with TRBD2 identical over 14 bases. J was trimmed by 6 bases and V by 6 bases; bases with no gene match: 0. The CDR3 extends over 14 amino acids. The V gene's germline CDR1 is SGHNT and CDR2 YENEEA.

This clonotype appeared a few times. This chain joins TRBV12-3 or TRBV12-4 and TRBJ1-2; D is ambiguous. The CDR3 spans 14 residues. Trimming cost V 2 bases and J 7 bases, with 14 bases left between them. The CDR3 reads CASSLRMTLTGYTF. The CDR3 DNA sequence: TGTGCCAGCAGTTTACGTATGACCCTAACTGGCTACACCTTC.

This clonotype was seen at least ten times. V usage is TRBV6-5 and J usage is TRBJ2-7; TRBD1 matches at 10 bases. The CDR3 length is 14 residues. From germline, CDR1 is MNHEY and CDR2 SVGAGI. After removal of 5 bases from V and 5 bases from J, the junction contained 6 bases not matched to a gene. The DNA for the CDR3 is TGTGCCAGCAGTCCGGGACAGGGGATCCACGAGCAGTACTTC. It specifies CASSPGQGIHEQYF.

The CDR3 nucleotides read TGTGCCAGTAGTATGGTGGGGACAGATCAGCCCCAGCATTTT. Residues: CASSMVGTDQPQHF. V gene TRBV19 combines with J gene TRBJ1-5; 7 positions match TRBD1. Trimming removed 3 bases from V and 5 bases from J; junction bases left unmatched: 4. This CDR3 is 14 amino acids long. Germline-derived CDR1 and CDR2 are LNHDA and SQIVND (reference sequence).

This clonotype was detected a few times. The chain carries TRBV5-1 and TRBJ2-7, with 12 bases aligning to TRBD2. The CDR3 consists of 15 residues. V trimming: 4 bases; J trimming: 3 bases; junction bases outside the gene matches: 5. The germline gives CDR1 SGHRS, CDR2 YFSETQ. CDR3 sequence (DNA): TGCGCCAGCAGCCGAGAGACTAGCGGGAGCTACGAGCAGTACTTC. This encodes CASSRETSGSYEQYF.